The 20 T cell receptor beta chains given below trace back to one sample, sequenced in a study of shared clonotypes between healthy human individuals. Assay: immunoSEQ multiplex PCR; the TCRdb copy retains only in-frame clones and omits some. The sample includes some 2.4 million clones, roughly 93% of them seen just once. Sequencing used naive CD4+ T cells from PBMCs. Subset reported: CD45RA+ positively selected. The receptors shown here come from a man between 18 and 35 years old in good health. Some clones in this sample may be carry-over from other donors' samples.

The chain couples TRBV5-1 to TRBJ2-7; TRBD2 agrees at 8 bases. The CDR3 has 14 amino acids. The germline CDR1 and CDR2 sequences are SGHRS and YFSETQ. Trimming removed 1 base from V and 3 bases from J; junction bases left unmatched: 3. CDR3 coding DNA: TGCGCCAGCAGCTTGCGGCGGGAGGTCTACGAGCAGTACTTC. The encoded protein is CASSLRREVYEQYF.

This chain connects TRBV4-3 to TRBJ2-5, with 8 bases matching TRBD1. This CDR3 is built from 15 residues. Germline V gene sequence: CDR1 LGHNA, CDR2 YSLEER. The V and J ends lost 0 bases and 3 bases, in that order; junction bases with no gene match: 3. CDR3 sequence: CASSQDRGRKETQYF. Here the CDR3 DNA reads TGCGCCAGCAGCCAAGACAGGGGGCGGAAAGAGACCCAGTACTTC.

This clone was seen only a few times. The chain recombines TRBV4-3 with TRBJ2-2; D is unclear. This CDR3 has 14 amino acids. Germline CDR1 LGHNA, CDR2 YSLEER. The ends were cut back, 1 base at V and 3 bases at J, with 6 bases in the middle. In nucleotides, the CDR3 is TGCGCCAGCAGCCAAGCTAGATACACCGGGGAGCTGTTTTTT. Translating gives CASSQARYTGELFF.

The chain couples TRBV18 to TRBJ1-5, with 7 nucleotides matching TRBD1. In germline, CDR1 is KGHSH, CDR2 LQKENI. This CDR3 has 16 residues. The trim removed 4 bases at V and 0 bases at J, leaving 6 bases unmatched. The DNA for the CDR3 is TGTGCCAGCTCACTAGGGACAGACGATAGCAATCAGCCCCAGCATTTT. It codes for CASSLGTDDSNQPQHF.

This rearrangement joins TRBV2 to TRBJ2-2; maybe TRBD2 (6 bases). This CDR3 has 15 residues. V was clipped by 6 bases and J by 1 base, with 12 bases between them. The germline CDR1 and CDR2 sequences are SNHLY and FYNNEI. Here the CDR3 reads CASSPLGGNTGELFF. The CDR3 DNA follows: TGTGCCAGCAGCCCCCTCGGGGGGAACACCGGGGAGCTGTTTTTT.

This clone was picked up one time. The gene calls are TRBV7-2 and TRBJ2-7; 9 nucleotides align to TRBD2. CDR1 and CDR2 from the germline V gene are SGHTA and FQGNSA. The CDR3 consists of 15 residues. With 3 bases clipped from V and 2 bases from J, the junction kept 5 bases outside the gene matches. The CDR3 DNA sequence: TGTGCCAGCAGCTTCACTAGCGGGTCCCCCTACGAGCAGTACTTC. This sequence encodes CASSFTSGSPYEQYF.

This chain connects TRBV6-1 to TRBJ1-1; D not certain. CDR1 is MNHNS, CDR2 SASEGT, per germline. The length of the CDR3 is 16 residues. The V end was cut by 0 bases, the J end by 5 bases, with 16 bases between. DNA of the CDR3: TGTGCCAGCAGTGAAGCAGGTCCCGGGGTAGGGACTGAAGCTTTCTTT. Amino acid sequence: CASSEAGPGVGTEAFF.

V is TRBV15 and J is TRBJ1-5; weak D call: TRBD1 (6 bases). Germline loops: CDR1 LNHNV, CDR2 YYDKDF (reference sequence). V was trimmed by 3 bases and J by 3 bases, leaving 12 bases between them. This CDR3 is 15 amino acids long. CDR3 nucleotides: TGTGCCACCAGCAGGGGTCAGGGGACCAATCAGCCCCAGCATTTT. Its protein product is CATSRGQGTNQPQHF.

Of note for this clone: The sample contains more than one DNA sequence encoding this CDR3. The rearrangement joins TRBV28 to TRBJ1-4; D is unresolved. V was cut by 5 bases and J by 8 bases, with 3 bases left in between. This CDR3 region has 10 residues. CDR1 is MDHEN, CDR2 SYDVKM, per germline. The CDR3 here is CASSREKLFF. DNA of the CDR3: TGTGCCAGCAGTCGAGAAAAACTGTTTTTT.

V and J are TRBV6-1 and TRBJ2-3; TRBD2 agrees at 11 bases. The ends lost 1 base at V and 4 bases at J; junction bases unmatched: 7. The CDR3 runs to 17 residues. Germline V CDR1 and CDR2: MNHNS, SASEGT. The CDR3 is CASSEVPGLAESDTQYF. The CDR3 DNA sequence: TGTGCCAGCAGTGAAGTTCCGGGACTAGCGGAATCAGATACGCAGTATTTT.

This clone was counted once. The rearrangement joins TRBV6-5 to TRBJ1-3, with D possibly being TRBD1 (5 bases). The CDR3 extends over 13 amino acids. CDR1 is MNHEY and CDR2 is SVGAGI in the germline V gene. Between the trimmed V and J ends, which lost 5 bases and 4 bases, there was a span of 9 bases. CDR3 loop: CASSPRDGNTIYF. The CDR3 DNA sequence: TGTGCCAGCAGTCCTCGGGACGGAAACACCATATATTTT.

The chain is built from TRBV27 and TRBJ2-1; tentative D call: TRBD2 (6 bases). CDR1 is MNHEY, CDR2 SMNVEV, per germline (reference sequence). The length of the CDR3 is 16 residues. The ends were cut back, 5 bases at V and 5 bases at J, with 19 bases in the middle. The CDR3 region has the DNA TGTGCCAGCAGTCCCCTTGGGCGGGGAACCAACAATGAGCAGTTCTTC. This gives the protein CASSPLGRGTNNEQFF.

This sequence joins TRBV4-1 and TRBJ2-2; D unresolved. This CDR3 region has 18 residues. Germline loops: CDR1 MGHRA, CDR2 YSYEKL. V was shortened by 1 base and J by 1 base, with 16 bases between the two germline ends. The CDR3, as DNA: TGCGCCAGCAGCCAAGCGGTGGGTTCTCTAAGGAACACCGGGGAGCTGTTTTTT. Protein: CASSQAVGSLRNTGELFF.

The chain joins TRBV6-6 to TRBJ2-7; TRBD2 matches 12 bases. J gave up 7 bases and V 6 bases, and 13 bases lay outside the gene matches. Germline V gene data show CDR1 as MNHNY and CDR2 as SVGAGI (reference sequence). The CDR3 covers 16 residues. The CDR3 here is CASSKGTSGFFEEQYF. CDR3 DNA: TGTGCCAGCAGCAAAGGGACTAGCGGGTTCTTTGAGGAGCAGTACTTC.

The rearrangement joins TRBV5-6 to TRBJ2-3; the match to TRBD1 covers 7 bases. The germline gives CDR1 SGHDT, CDR2 YYEEEE. V shed 4 bases and J 3 bases; nucleotides not matched to a gene: 11. The CDR3 contains 16 residues. CDR3 sequence reads: CASSKEQGRATDTQYF. For the CDR3, the DNA is TGTGCCAGCAGCAAGGAACAGGGGCGAGCAACAGATACGCAGTATTTT. Drawing the rest from reference TRBV5-6 and TRBJ2-3, the complete variable domain is DAGVTQSPTHLIKTRGQQVTLRCSPKSGHDTVSWYQQALGQGPQFIFQYYEEEERQRGNFPDRFSGHQFPNYSSELNVNALLLGDSALYLCASSKEQGRATDTQYFGPGTRLTVL.

The genes are TRBV19 and TRBJ2-1, with TRBD2 matching over 7 bases. Germline CDR1 is LNHDA and CDR2 is SQIVND (reference sequence). This CDR3 has 14 amino acids. With V trimmed by 5 bases and J by 4 bases, 5 bases remained unmatched. Here the CDR3 DNA reads TGTGCCAGTAGTCCCATGGGAGGGTACAATGAGCAGTTCTTC. The encoded protein is CASSPMGGYNEQFF. Combining the CDR3 with reference TRBV19 and TRBJ2-1 gives the whole variable domain DGGITQSPKYLFRKEGQNVTLSCEQNLNHDAMYWYRQDPGQGLRLIYYSQIVNDFQKGDIAEGYSVSREKKESFPLTVTSAQKNPTAFYLCASSPMGGYNEQFFGPGTRLTVL.

The chain recombines TRBV19 with TRBJ2-3; 12 bases map to TRBD1. This CDR3 is 18 amino acids long. The germline V gene has CDR1 LNHDA and CDR2 SQIVND (reference sequence). V lost 2 bases to trimming and J lost 2 bases; unmatched junction nucleotides: 8. The CDR3 loop is CASSIRPGTGGNTDTQYF. In DNA, the CDR3 is TGTGCCAGTAGTATAAGGCCCGGGACAGGGGGCAACACAGATACGCAGTATTTT.

This chain connects TRBV2 to TRBJ1-5; D is uncertain. Germline lookup yields CDR1 SNHLY and CDR2 FYNNEI. Trimming removed 3 bases from V and 3 bases from J, with 12 bases in between. CDR3 length: 15 residues. The CDR3 coding sequence is TGTGCCAGCAGTGACGGAGGCCTCCCCAATCAGCCCCAGCATTTT. It yields the protein CASSDGGLPNQPQHF. The complete variable domain, with remaining parts taken from reference TRBV2 and TRBJ1-5, reads EPEVTQTPSHQVTQMGQEVILRCVPISNHLYFYWYRQILGQKVEFLVSFYNNEISEKSEIFDDQFSVERPDGSNFTLKIRSTKLEDSAMYFCASSDGGLPNQPQHFGDGTRLSIL.

This chain links TRBV28 with TRBJ1-5, with 9 bases fitting TRBD1. CDR3 length equals 16 residues. Germline V gene lookup returns CDR1 MDHEN and CDR2 SYDVKM. V gave up 6 bases and J gave up 6 bases; unmatched junction bases: 12. Here the CDR3 reads CASSPFGTGNIQPQHF. DNA for the CDR3: TGTGCCAGCAGCCCTTTCGGGACAGGGAATATTCAGCCCCAGCATTTT.

This chain joins TRBV29-1 and TRBJ2-5; D is perhaps TRBD1 or TRBD2 (5 bases each). CDR1 and CDR2 from the germline V gene are SQVTM and ANQGSEA. V was pared by 5 bases and J by 3 bases, with 7 bases between. The CDR3 loop spans 11 amino acids. The CDR3 loop is CSVLGEETQYF. CDR3 DNA sequence: TGCAGCGTTTTGGGGGAAGAGACCCAGTACTTC.